Each of the 22 T cell receptor beta chains below was sequenced from the same sample in a study of cytomegalovirus exposure and HLA in healthy donors. It was with 60 Vbeta and 13 Jbeta primers that the PCR ran. Profiled with immunoSEQ multiplex PCR; TCRdb holds only in-frame clones, not every one. The sample records 120,000 or so clones, 83% being singletons. Sequences were obtained from PBMCs. The origin of the receptors is a middle-aged woman in good health and CMV-seropositive.

The chain has TRBV7-9 and TRBJ2-7; 7 bases agree with TRBD2. With V trimmed by 5 bases and J by 0 bases, 7 bases remained unmatched. Per germline, CDR1 SEHNR and CDR2 FQNEAQ (reference sequence). The CDR3 covers 15 residues. This chain's CDR3 is CASSPVPGGSYEQYF. Here the CDR3 DNA reads TGTGCCAGCAGCCCAGTTCCGGGGGGCTCCTACGAGCAGTACTTC.

The V gene is TRBV7-3, the J gene TRBJ2-3, with 10 bases identical to TRBD1. V shed 4 bases and J 5 bases; nucleotides not matched to a gene: 3. The CDR3 is 14 amino acids. Germline V gene sequence: CDR1 SGHTA, CDR2 FQGTGA. The CDR3 here is CASSSGQGRDTQYF. The CDR3 region has the DNA TGTGCCAGCAGCTCGGGACAGGGGAGAGATACGCAGTATTTT.

This chain joins TRBV11-3 and TRBJ2-3; D unclear. Germline CDR1 reads SGHNT; CDR2 reads YENEEA. The V end was cut by 3 bases, the J end by 2 bases, with 12 bases between. This CDR3 has 15 amino acids. The chain's CDR3 is CASSFLDNPTDTQYF. The CDR3 nucleotides are TGTGCCAGCAGCTTCCTAGATAATCCCACAGATACGCAGTATTTT.

The chain recombines TRBV6-1 with TRBJ1-2; TRBD1 matches 8 bases. The CDR3 contains 16 residues. The V segment lost 1 base and the J segment 0 bases; nucleotides outside the gene matches: 4. From germline, CDR1 is MNHNS and CDR2 SASEGT. For the CDR3, the DNA is TGTGCCAGCAGTGAAGTGGGGACAGGTTCTAACTATGGCTACACCTTC. Its translation is CASSEVGTGSNYGYTF.

The chain joins TRBV9 to TRBJ2-1, with TRBD2 matching 7 bases. The CDR3 spans 14 residues. CDR1 and CDR2 (germline): SGDLS, YYNGEE. Losses at the gene ends were 0 bases for V and 10 bases for J; bases not matched to a gene: 7. CDR3 sequence: CASSVVGEGGEQFF. The CDR3 DNA follows: TGTGCCAGCAGCGTAGTTGGGGAGGGCGGGGAGCAGTTCTTC.

The rearrangement links TRBV19 to TRBJ2-4; 8 bases are a match to TRBD2. The CDR3 has 14 amino acids. Germline V gene lookup returns CDR1 LNHDA and CDR2 SQIVND (reference sequence). J gave up 9 bases and V 5 bases, and 9 bases lay outside the gene matches. CDR3 coding DNA: TGTGCCAGTAGTCCGGCCGGGAGGGGGGGCATTCAGTACTTC. It specifies CASSPAGRGGIQYF.

This clone appeared a few times. The CDR3 DNA reads as TGTGCCAGCAGCTTAGGAGTGGGCCTAGGTGAGGGATACAATGAGCAGTTCTTC. Protein sequence: CASSLGVGLGEGYNEQFF. V gene TRBV7-6 combines with J gene TRBJ2-1; tentatively, D is TRBD2 (5 bases). Germline CDR1 SGHVS, CDR2 FNYEAQ. The V end was cut by 1 base, the J end by 4 bases, with 20 bases between. The CDR3 consists of 18 residues.

This clone was detected a few times. The chain has TRBV19 and TRBJ1-2, with 9 bases lining up with TRBD1. Germline lookup yields CDR1 LNHDA and CDR2 SQIVND (reference sequence). The CDR3 has 14 residues. The trim removed 7 bases at V and 3 bases at J, leaving 6 bases unmatched. The CDR3 here is CASMAQGAHYGYTF. The CDR3 DNA sequence: TGTGCCAGTATGGCACAGGGGGCACACTATGGCTACACCTTC.

The chain links TRBV28 to TRBJ2-3; 8 bases fit TRBD2. This CDR3 region has 13 residues. Trimming took 3 bases from V and 9 from J; bases not matched to a gene: 5. Germline CDR1 and CDR2: MDHEN and SYDVKM. The CDR3 loop is CASSLAGGETQYF. CDR3 nucleotide sequence: TGTGCCAGCAGTTTGGCGGGAGGAGAGACGCAGTATTTT.

The chain is built from TRBV9 and TRBJ2-7, with 7 bases aligning to TRBD2. Germline CDR1 reads SGDLS; CDR2 reads YYNGEE. Trimming cost V 0 bases and J 4 bases; bases outside gene matches: 10. This CDR3 comprises 16 residues. CDR3 nucleotides: TGTGCCAGCAGCGTAGGTGGCGGGAGAGCTATTTACGAGCAGTACTTC. Residues: CASSVGGGRAIYEQYF.

The chain joins TRBV4-2 to TRBJ2-7, with 8 bases matching TRBD2. The CDR3 runs 15 residues. The junction had 6 bases not matched to a gene; V was cut back by 2 bases and J by 3 bases. Germline loops: CDR1 LGHNA, CDR2 YNFKEQ. For the CDR3, the DNA is TGTGCCAGCAGCCAAAGTAGCGGGACCATCTACGAGCAGTACTTC. Protein: CASSQSSGTIYEQYF.

The chain is built from TRBV10-2 and TRBJ2-5; 9 nucleotides agree with TRBD2. The CDR3 has 14 amino acids. Germline V gene lookup returns CDR1 WSHSY and CDR2 SAAADI. V shed 7 bases and J 5 bases; nucleotides not matched to a gene: 8. CDR3 sequence: CASIMRREGETQYF. The DNA of the CDR3 is TGCGCCAGCATAATGAGGCGGGAGGGGGAGACCCAGTACTTC.

This clone was detected once. The chain couples TRBV7-6 to TRBJ2-5; maybe TRBD1 (6 bases). The CDR3 is 14 residues long. Germline V gives CDR1 SGHVS, CDR2 FNYEAQ. V lost 2 bases and J lost 3, with 10 bases in between. CDR3 coding DNA: TGTGCCAGCAGCTTAATTAGACAGGAAGAGACCCAGTACTTC. It encodes CASSLIRQEETQYF.

The rearrangement uses TRBV7-2 and TRBJ2-5; D might be TRBD2 (8 bases). Deletions cut 4 bases from V and 5 bases from J, with 20 bases between. Germline CDR1 SGHTA, CDR2 FQGNSA. This CDR3 spans 16 amino acids. The CDR3 loop reads CASSSGPGGGQETQYF. Here the CDR3 DNA reads TGTGCCAGCAGCTCAGGACCGGGAGGGGGCCAGGAGACCCAGTACTTC.

The chain combines TRBV30 with TRBJ1-5; the match to TRBD1 covers 9 bases. The V gene's germline CDR1 is GTSNPN and CDR2 SVGIG (reference sequence). The CDR3 is 14 amino acids. The ends lost 2 bases at V and 2 bases at J; junction bases unmatched: 1. DNA for the CDR3: TGTGCCTGGAGTACAGGGGGCGGCAATCAGCCCCAGCATTTT. Protein product: CAWSTGGGNQPQHF.

This chain uses TRBV7-3 with TRBJ2-1, with 7 bases matching TRBD1. The CDR3 is made up of 16 amino acids. Germline lookup yields CDR1 SGHTA and CDR2 FQGTGA. The V segment lost 5 bases and the J segment 0 bases; nucleotides outside the gene matches: 7. CDR3 region: CASSRDRDSSYNEQFF. CDR3 bases: TGTGCCAGCAGCCGAGACCGGGACAGCTCCTACAATGAGCAGTTCTTC.

The chain carries TRBV28 and TRBJ2-7, with D maybe TRBD1 (5 bases). Germline-derived CDR1 and CDR2 are MDHEN and SYDVKM. This CDR3 region has 11 residues. V gave up 2 bases and J gave up 7 bases, with 6 bases separating them. In nucleotides, the CDR3 is TGTGCCAGCAGTTTACGGACAGAGCAGTACTTC. Its translation is CASSLRTEQYF. The entire variable domain, with the rest obtained from reference TRBV28 and TRBJ2-7, is as follows: DVKVTQSSRYLVKRTGEKVFLECVQDMDHENMFWYRQDPGLGLRLIYFSYDVKMKEKGDIPEGYSVSREKKERFSLILESASTNQTSMYLCASSLRTEQYFGPGTRLTVT.

V gene TRBV19 combines with J gene TRBJ2-3, with D perhaps matching TRBD1 (6 bases). V lost 4 bases to trimming and J lost 4 bases, with 15 bases between them. This CDR3 is 15 amino acids long. Looked up from germline, CDR1 is LNHDA and CDR2 is SQIVND (reference sequence). DNA of the CDR3: TGTGCCAGTAGTAACAGGGCGACCCACGCAGATACGCAGTATTTT. This sequence encodes CASSNRATHADTQYF. Full variable domain (missing parts from reference TRBV19 and TRBJ2-3): DGGITQSPKYLFRKEGQNVTLSCEQNLNHDAMYWYRQDPGQGLRLIYYSQIVNDFQKGDIAEGYSVSREKKESFPLTVTSAQKNPTAFYLCASSNRATHADTQYFGPGTRLTVL.

The chain combines TRBV11-3 with TRBJ2-7; 11 bases are shared with TRBD2. Trimming removed 4 bases from V and 0 bases from J; junction bases left unmatched: 11. The CDR3 consists of 18 residues. Per the germline V gene, CDR1 is SGHNT and CDR2 is YENEEA. CDR3 nucleotide sequence: TGTGCCAGCAGCTCGCCTCCTGAAGGGACTAGCGGCTCCTACGAGCAGTACTTC. As protein: CASSSPPEGTSGSYEQYF.

This chain links TRBV27 with TRBJ2-3, with D unclear. Trimming shortened V by 4 bases and J by 3 bases, and 5 bases separated the two germline ends. Germline V gene data show CDR1 as MNHEY and CDR2 as SMNVEV (reference sequence). This CDR3 contains 12 residues. The CDR3 DNA follows: TGTGCCAGCAGTTCCCGGACAGATACGCAGTATTTT. This sequence encodes CASSSRTDTQYF.

The chain links TRBV2 to TRBJ2-7; 8 bases agree with TRBD2. The CDR3 has 15 amino acids. Germline V gene lookup returns CDR1 SNHLY and CDR2 FYNNEI. Germline trimming cut 8 bases from V and 4 bases from J; bases unmatched to any gene: 13. The CDR3 nucleotides read TGTGCCAGCCACTCGGGGGGGGCCCCGGTGTACGAGCAGTACTTC. This gives the protein CASHSGGAPVYEQYF. Full variable domain (remainder filled in from reference TRBV2 and TRBJ2-7): EPEVTQTPSHQVTQMGQEVILRCVPISNHLYFYWYRQILGQKVEFLVSFYNNEISEKSEIFDDQFSVERPDGSNFTLKIRSTKLEDSAMYFCASHSGGAPVYEQYFGPGTRLTVT.

J is TRBJ2-7 and V is TRBV13; 7 bases agree with TRBD1. Trimming cost V 7 bases and J 2 bases; bases outside gene matches: 5. In germline, CDR1 is PRHDT, CDR2 FYEKMQ (reference sequence). The CDR3 sequence is 13 residues long. Here the CDR3 DNA reads TGTGCCAGCACCAAGACAGGGCCCTACGAGCAGTACTTC. It codes for CASTKTGPYEQYF.